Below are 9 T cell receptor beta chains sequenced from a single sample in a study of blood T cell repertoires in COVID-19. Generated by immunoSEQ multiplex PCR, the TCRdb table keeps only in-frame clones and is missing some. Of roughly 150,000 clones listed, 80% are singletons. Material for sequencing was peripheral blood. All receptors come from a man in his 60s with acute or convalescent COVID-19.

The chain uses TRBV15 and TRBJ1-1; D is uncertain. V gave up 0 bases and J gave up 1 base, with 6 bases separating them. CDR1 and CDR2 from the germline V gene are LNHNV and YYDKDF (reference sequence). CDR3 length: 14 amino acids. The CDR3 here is CATSRDAGNTEAFF. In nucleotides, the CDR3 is TGTGCCACCAGCAGAGATGCAGGGAACACTGAAGCTTTCTTT.

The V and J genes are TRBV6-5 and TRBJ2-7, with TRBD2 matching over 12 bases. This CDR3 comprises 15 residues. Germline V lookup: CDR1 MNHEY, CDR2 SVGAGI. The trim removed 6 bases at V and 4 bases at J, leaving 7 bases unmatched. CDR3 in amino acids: CASRRGLAGPYEQYF. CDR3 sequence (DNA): TGTGCCAGCAGAAGAGGACTAGCGGGACCGTACGAGCAGTACTTC.

The chain's CDR3 is CASGSGMWDRGTYGYTF. CDR3 nucleotides: TGTGCTAGTGGTTCGGGAATGTGGGACAGGGGCACGTATGGCTACACCTTC. V gene TRBV12-5 combines with J gene TRBJ1-2, with TRBD1 matching 10 bases. With V trimmed by 4 bases and J by 5 bases, 13 bases remained unmatched. CDR1 is LGHNT and CDR2 is FRNRAP in the germline V gene. The CDR3 sequence is 17 residues long.

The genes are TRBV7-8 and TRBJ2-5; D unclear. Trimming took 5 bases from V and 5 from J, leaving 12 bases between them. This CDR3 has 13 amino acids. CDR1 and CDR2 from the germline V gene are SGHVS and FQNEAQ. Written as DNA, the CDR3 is TGTGCCAGCAGCCTAACTCATTCCGAGACCCAGTACTTC. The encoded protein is CASSLTHSETQYF.

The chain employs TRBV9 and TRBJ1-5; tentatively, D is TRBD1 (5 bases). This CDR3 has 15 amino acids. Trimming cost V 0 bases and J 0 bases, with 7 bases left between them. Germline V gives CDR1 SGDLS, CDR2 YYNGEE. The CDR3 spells CASSVGGNSNQPQHF. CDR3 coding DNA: TGTGCCAGCAGCGTAGGGGGCAATAGCAATCAGCCCCAGCATTTT.

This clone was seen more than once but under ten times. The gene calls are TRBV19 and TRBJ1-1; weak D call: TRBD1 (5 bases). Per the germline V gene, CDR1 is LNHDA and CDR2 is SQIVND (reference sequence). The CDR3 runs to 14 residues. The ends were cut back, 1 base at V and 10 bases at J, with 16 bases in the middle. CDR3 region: CASSIGTGRRGAFF. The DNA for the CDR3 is TGTGCCAGTAGTATAGGAACAGGCCGAAGAGGAGCTTTCTTT.

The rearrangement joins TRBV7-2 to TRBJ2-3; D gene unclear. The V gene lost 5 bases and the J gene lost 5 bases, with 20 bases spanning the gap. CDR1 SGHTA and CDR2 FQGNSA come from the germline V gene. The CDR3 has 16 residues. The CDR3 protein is CASSPLSASVGDTQYF. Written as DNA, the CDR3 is TGTGCCAGCAGCCCCCTAAGCGCGAGTGTTGGAGATACGCAGTATTTT.

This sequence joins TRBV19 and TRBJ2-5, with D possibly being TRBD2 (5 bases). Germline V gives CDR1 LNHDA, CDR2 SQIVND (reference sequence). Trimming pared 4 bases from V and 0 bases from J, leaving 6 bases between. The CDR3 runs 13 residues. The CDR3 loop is CASSSGYQETQYF. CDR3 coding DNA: TGTGCCAGTAGTAGCGGGTACCAAGAGACCCAGTACTTC.

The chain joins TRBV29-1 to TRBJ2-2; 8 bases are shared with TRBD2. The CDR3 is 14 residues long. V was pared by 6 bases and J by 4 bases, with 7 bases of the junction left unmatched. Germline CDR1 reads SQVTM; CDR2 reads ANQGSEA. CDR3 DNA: TGCAGCGTGGGGACTAGTTCGGGCACCGGGGAGCTGTTTTTT. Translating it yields CSVGTSSGTGELFF.